Below, one T cell receptor (beta chain) is given with its context. As handled by the study authors: Amplified reference gene primers provided the basis for estimating nucleated cell counts. Generated by immunoSEQ multiplex PCR, the TCRdb table keeps only in-frame clones and is missing some. Clonal size and the V and J genes are those of that table, whereas D and trimming came from the DNA. The sample yields some 390,000 clones, approximately 90% seen once. Trimming pared 0 bases from V and 5 bases from J, leaving 7 bases between. This CDR3 has 13 residues. Germline V lookup: CDR1 LGHNA, CDR2 YSLEER. Seattle-derived patients entered the study during active infection and were followed longitudinally. This record comes from a study of blood T cell repertoires in COVID-19. As for the study in general: Nucleic acid was either cDNA or gDNA, and it came from T cells, B-cell-depleted T cells, or PBMCs.

This TCR was recovered from a woman aged 40 to 55 with COVID-19, enrolled during active disease. Material: peripheral blood. The chain couples TRBV4-3 to TRBJ1-2, with a tentative D call TRBD1 (5 bases). CDR3 residues: CASSQDGTYGYTF. The CDR3 bases are TGCGCCAGCAGCCAAGATGGGACTTATGGCTACACCTTC.